These 2 T cell receptor beta chains came from one sample sequenced in a study of CD8 T cells in ankylosing spondylitis. MiXCR, run by TCRdb on the 5' RACE reads, gives a single entry per CDR3 protein. The sample yields hundreds of thousands of distinct CDR3 sequences, roughly 26% seen once. Study conclusions and caveats: For ankylosing spondylitis blood, a TCR beta motif of seven to nine highly homologous variants appeared characteristic.

Which antigens these TCRs recognize remains unknown. Sequenced input: blood, either unsorted or a sorted T cell fraction (not recorded which). The receptors stem from a male donor with ankylosing spondylitis.

A few counts support this clonotype. V is TRBV9 and J is TRBJ2-1; TRBD2 matches at 10 bases. V lost 6 bases to trimming and J lost 2 bases; unmatched junction nucleotides: 8. This CDR3 comprises 16 residues. Germline CDR1 SGDLS, CDR2 YYNGEE. The CDR3 loop is CASTPLAGWTYNEQFF. The DNA of the CDR3 is TGTGCCAGCACCCCACTAGCGGGATGGACCTACAATGAGCAGTTCTTC.

The genes are TRBV5-1 and TRBJ1-1, with a weak D call TRBD1 (5 bases). Between the trimmed V and J ends, which lost 6 bases and 6 bases, there was a span of 12 bases. Germline assignment: CDR1 SGHRS and CDR2 YFSETQ. The CDR3 is made up of 12 amino acids. The CDR3 reads CASTSQGSEAFF. The CDR3 coding sequence is TGCGCCAGCACCTCTCAGGGCTCTGAAGCTTTCTTT.